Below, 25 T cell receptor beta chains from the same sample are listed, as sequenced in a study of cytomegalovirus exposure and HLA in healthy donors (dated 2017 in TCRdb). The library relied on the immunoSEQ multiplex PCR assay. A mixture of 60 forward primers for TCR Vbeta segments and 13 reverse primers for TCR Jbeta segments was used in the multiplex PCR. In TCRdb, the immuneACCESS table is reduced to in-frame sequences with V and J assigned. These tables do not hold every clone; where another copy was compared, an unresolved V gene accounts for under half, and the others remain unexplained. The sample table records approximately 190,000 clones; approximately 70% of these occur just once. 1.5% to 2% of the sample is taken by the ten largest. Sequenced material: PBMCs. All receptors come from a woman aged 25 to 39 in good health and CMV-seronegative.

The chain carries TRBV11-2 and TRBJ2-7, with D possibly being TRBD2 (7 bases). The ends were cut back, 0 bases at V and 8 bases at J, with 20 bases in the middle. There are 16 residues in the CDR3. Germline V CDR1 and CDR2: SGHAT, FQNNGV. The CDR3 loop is CASSLDTGGPGRQQYF. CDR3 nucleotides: TGTGCCAGCAGCTTAGATACGGGGGGCCCCGGGCGGCAGCAGTACTTC.

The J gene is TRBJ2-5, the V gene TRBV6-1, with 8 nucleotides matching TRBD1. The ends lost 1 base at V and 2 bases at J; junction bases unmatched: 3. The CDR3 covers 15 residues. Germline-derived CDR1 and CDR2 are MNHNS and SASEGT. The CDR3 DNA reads TGTGCCAGCAGTGAAGGGACAGGGAGGCAAGAGACCCAGTACTTC. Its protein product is CASSEGTGRQETQYF.

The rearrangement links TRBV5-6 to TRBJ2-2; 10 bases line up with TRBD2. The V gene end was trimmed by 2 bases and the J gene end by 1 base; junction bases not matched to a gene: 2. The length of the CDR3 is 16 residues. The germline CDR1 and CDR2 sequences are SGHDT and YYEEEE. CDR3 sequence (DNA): TGTGCCAGCAGCTTTGGACTAGCGGAGAACACCGGGGAGCTGTTTTTT. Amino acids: CASSFGLAENTGELFF.

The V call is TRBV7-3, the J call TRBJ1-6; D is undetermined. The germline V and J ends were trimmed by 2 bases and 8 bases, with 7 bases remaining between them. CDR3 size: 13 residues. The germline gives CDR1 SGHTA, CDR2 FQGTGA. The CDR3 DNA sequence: TGTGCCAGCAGCTTAGGGAGGGATTCACCCCTCCACTTT. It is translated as CASSLGRDSPLHF.

CDR3 loop: CASSLSGAKITNTGELFF. The CDR3 region has the DNA TGTGCCAGCAGCTTATCGGGAGCTAAGATAACGAACACCGGGGAGCTGTTTTTT. V usage is TRBV5-8 and J usage is TRBJ2-2, with D possibly TRBD2 on 6 matching bases. In germline, CDR1 is SGHTS, CDR2 YDEGEE. The CDR3 runs to 18 residues. Trimming pared 2 bases from V and 0 bases from J, leaving 17 bases between.

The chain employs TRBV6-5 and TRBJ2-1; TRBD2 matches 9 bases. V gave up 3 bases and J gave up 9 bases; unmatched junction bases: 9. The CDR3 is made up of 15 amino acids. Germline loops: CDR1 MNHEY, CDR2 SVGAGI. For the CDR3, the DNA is TGTGCCAGCAGTTATATCTCTAGCGGGACGGGTGAGCAGTTCTTC. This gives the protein CASSYISSGTGEQFF.

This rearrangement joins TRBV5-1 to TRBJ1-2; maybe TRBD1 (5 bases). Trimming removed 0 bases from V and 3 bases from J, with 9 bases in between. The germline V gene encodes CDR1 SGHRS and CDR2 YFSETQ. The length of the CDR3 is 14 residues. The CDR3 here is CASSLGVGDYGYTF. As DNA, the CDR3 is TGCGCCAGCAGCTTGGGGGTAGGGGACTATGGCTACACCTTC. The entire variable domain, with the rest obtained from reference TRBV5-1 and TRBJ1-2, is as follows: KAGVTQTPRYLIKTRGQQVTLSCSPISGHRSVSWYQQTPGQGLQFLFEYFSETQRNKGNFPGRFSGRQFSNSRSEMNVSTLELGDSALYLCASSLGVGDYGYTFGSGTRLTVV.

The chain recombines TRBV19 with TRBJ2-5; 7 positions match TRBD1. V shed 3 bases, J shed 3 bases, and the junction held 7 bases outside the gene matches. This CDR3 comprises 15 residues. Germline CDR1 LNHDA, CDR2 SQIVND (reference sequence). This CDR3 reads CASSILGTDEETQYF. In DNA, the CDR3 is TGTGCCAGTAGTATTTTGGGGACAGATGAAGAGACCCAGTACTTC. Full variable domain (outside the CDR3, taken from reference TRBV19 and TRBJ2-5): DGGITQSPKYLFRKEGQNVTLSCEQNLNHDAMYWYRQDPGQGLRLIYYSQIVNDFQKGDIAEGYSVSREKKESFPLTVTSAQKNPTAFYLCASSILGTDEETQYFGPGTRLLVL.

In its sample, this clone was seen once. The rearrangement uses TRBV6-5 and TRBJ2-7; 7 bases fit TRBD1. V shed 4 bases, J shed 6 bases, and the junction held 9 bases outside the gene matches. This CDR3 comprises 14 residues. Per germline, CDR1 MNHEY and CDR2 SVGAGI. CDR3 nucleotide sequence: TGTGCCAGCAGTTTAAAACAGGGGTCGAGCGAGCAGTACTTC. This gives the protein CASSLKQGSSEQYF.

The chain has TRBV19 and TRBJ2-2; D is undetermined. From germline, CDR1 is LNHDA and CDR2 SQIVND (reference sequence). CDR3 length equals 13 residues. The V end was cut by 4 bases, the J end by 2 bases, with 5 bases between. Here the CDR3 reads CASSTVNTGELFF. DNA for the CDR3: TGTGCCAGTAGTACAGTAAACACCGGGGAGCTGTTTTTT.

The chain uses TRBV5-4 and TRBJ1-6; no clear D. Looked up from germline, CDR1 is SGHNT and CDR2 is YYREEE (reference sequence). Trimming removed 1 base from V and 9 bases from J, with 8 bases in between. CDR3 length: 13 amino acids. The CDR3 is CASSLYPGSPLHF. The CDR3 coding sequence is TGTGCCAGCAGCTTGTATCCCGGTTCACCCCTCCACTTT.

The CDR3, as DNA: TGTGCCAGCGTACGGCCGGGACAGGGGTGGAACACTGAAGCTTTCTTT. This encodes CASVRPGQGWNTEAFF. The rearrangement links TRBV19 to TRBJ1-1; TRBD1 matches 10 bases. This CDR3 comprises 16 residues. Trimming at V came to 9 bases and at J to 1 base, leaving 11 bases not matched to a gene. The germline V gene encodes CDR1 LNHDA and CDR2 SQIVND (reference sequence).

The CDR3 loop is CASSWTSGGSYNEQFF. The DNA for the CDR3 is TGCGCCAGCAGCTGGACTAGCGGGGGGTCCTACAATGAGCAGTTCTTC. V usage is TRBV5-1 and J usage is TRBJ2-1; 14 bases are a match to TRBD2. Germline CDR1 and CDR2: SGHRS and YFSETQ. The CDR3 has 16 residues. V was clipped by 3 bases and J by 1 base; unmatched bases: 0.

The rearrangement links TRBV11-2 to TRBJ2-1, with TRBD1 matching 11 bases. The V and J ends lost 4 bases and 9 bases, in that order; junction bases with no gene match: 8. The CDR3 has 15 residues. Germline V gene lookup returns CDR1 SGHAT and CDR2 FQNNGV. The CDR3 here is CASSSSRDRGGEQFF. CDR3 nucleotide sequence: TGTGCCAGCAGCTCGTCCCGGGACAGGGGGGGTGAGCAGTTCTTC.

The CDR3 coding sequence is TGTGCCAGCAGAACAGGGGGCTCTTACACCGGGGAGCTGTTTTTT. It codes for CASRTGGSYTGELFF. The rearrangement joins TRBV28 to TRBJ2-2; TRBD1 matches 9 bases. Germline V gene lookup returns CDR1 MDHEN and CDR2 SYDVKM. V gave up 6 bases and J gave up 3 bases; unmatched junction bases: 5. The CDR3 consists of 15 residues. Complete variable domain (other parts from reference TRBV28 and TRBJ2-2): DVKVTQSSRYLVKRTGEKVFLECVQDMDHENMFWYRQDPGLGLRLIYFSYDVKMKEKGDIPEGYSVSREKKERFSLILESASTNQTSMYLCASRTGGSYTGELFFGEGSRLTVL.

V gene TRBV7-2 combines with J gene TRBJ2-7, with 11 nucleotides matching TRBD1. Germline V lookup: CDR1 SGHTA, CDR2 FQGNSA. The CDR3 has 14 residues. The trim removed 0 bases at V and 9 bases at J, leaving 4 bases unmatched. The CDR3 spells CASSLAGTGGRQYF. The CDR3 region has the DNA TGTGCCAGCAGCTTAGCCGGGACAGGGGGACGGCAGTACTTC.

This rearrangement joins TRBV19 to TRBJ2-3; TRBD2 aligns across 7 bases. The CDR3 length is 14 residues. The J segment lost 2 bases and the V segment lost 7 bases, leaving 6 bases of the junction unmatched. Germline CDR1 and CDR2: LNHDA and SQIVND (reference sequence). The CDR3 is CASTLAADTDTQYF. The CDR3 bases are TGTGCCAGTACCCTAGCGGCAGACACAGATACGCAGTATTTT.

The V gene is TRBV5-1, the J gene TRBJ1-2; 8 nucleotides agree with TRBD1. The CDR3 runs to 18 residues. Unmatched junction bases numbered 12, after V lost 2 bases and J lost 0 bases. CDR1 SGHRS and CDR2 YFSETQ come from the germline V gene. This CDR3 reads CASSFGLITGGANYGYTF. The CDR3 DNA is TGCGCCAGCAGCTTCGGACTTATTACAGGGGGTGCTAACTATGGCTACACCTTC.

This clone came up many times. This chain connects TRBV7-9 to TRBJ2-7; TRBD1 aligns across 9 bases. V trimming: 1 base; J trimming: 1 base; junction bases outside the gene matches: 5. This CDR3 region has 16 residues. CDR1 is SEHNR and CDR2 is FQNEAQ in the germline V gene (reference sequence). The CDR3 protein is CASSLVGDRVSYEQYF. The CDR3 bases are TGTGCCAGCAGCTTAGTGGGGGACAGGGTTTCCTACGAGCAGTACTTC.

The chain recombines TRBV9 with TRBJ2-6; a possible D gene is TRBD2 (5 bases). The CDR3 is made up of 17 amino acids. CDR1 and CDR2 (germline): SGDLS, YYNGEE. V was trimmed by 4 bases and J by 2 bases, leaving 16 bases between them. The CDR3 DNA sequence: TGTGCCAGCAGCCCCGGGCACCGAGGGACTGGGGCCAACGTCCTGACTTTC. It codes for CASSPGHRGTGANVLTF.

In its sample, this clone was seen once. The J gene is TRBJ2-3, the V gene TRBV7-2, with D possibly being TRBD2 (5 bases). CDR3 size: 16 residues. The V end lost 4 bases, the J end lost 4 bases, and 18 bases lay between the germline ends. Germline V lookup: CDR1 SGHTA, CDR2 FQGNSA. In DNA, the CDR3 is TGTGCCAGCAGCTACCGGTTGGGGAGAAGGGCAGATACGCAGTATTTT. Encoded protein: CASSYRLGRRADTQYF.

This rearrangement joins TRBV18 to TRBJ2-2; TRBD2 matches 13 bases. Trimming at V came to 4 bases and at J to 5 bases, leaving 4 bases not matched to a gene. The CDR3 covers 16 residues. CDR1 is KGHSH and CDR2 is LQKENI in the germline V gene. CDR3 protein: CASSRGLAGATGELFF. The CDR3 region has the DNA TGTGCCAGCTCACGAGGACTAGCGGGAGCGACCGGGGAGCTGTTTTTT.

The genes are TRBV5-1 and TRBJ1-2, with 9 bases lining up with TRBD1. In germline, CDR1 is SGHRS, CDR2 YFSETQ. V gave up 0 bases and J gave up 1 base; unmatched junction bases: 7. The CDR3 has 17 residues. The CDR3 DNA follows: TGCGCCAGCAGCTTGGGGGACAGGGAAACGCGTAACTATGGCTACACCTTC. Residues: CASSLGDRETRNYGYTF.

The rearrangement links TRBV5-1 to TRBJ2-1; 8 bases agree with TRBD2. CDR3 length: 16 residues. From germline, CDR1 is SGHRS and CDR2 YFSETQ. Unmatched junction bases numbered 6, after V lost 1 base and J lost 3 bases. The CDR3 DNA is TGCGCCAGCAGCTTGCGCGGGGGGCCGCTCTACAATGAGCAGTTCTTC. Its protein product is CASSLRGGPLYNEQFF.

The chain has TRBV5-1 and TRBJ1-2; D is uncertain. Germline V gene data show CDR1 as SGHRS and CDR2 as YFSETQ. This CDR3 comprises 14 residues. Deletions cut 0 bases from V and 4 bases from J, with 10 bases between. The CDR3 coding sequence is TGCGCCAGCAGCTTGGTAGGTAGCCCCTATGGCTACACCTTC. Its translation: CASSLVGSPYGYTF.